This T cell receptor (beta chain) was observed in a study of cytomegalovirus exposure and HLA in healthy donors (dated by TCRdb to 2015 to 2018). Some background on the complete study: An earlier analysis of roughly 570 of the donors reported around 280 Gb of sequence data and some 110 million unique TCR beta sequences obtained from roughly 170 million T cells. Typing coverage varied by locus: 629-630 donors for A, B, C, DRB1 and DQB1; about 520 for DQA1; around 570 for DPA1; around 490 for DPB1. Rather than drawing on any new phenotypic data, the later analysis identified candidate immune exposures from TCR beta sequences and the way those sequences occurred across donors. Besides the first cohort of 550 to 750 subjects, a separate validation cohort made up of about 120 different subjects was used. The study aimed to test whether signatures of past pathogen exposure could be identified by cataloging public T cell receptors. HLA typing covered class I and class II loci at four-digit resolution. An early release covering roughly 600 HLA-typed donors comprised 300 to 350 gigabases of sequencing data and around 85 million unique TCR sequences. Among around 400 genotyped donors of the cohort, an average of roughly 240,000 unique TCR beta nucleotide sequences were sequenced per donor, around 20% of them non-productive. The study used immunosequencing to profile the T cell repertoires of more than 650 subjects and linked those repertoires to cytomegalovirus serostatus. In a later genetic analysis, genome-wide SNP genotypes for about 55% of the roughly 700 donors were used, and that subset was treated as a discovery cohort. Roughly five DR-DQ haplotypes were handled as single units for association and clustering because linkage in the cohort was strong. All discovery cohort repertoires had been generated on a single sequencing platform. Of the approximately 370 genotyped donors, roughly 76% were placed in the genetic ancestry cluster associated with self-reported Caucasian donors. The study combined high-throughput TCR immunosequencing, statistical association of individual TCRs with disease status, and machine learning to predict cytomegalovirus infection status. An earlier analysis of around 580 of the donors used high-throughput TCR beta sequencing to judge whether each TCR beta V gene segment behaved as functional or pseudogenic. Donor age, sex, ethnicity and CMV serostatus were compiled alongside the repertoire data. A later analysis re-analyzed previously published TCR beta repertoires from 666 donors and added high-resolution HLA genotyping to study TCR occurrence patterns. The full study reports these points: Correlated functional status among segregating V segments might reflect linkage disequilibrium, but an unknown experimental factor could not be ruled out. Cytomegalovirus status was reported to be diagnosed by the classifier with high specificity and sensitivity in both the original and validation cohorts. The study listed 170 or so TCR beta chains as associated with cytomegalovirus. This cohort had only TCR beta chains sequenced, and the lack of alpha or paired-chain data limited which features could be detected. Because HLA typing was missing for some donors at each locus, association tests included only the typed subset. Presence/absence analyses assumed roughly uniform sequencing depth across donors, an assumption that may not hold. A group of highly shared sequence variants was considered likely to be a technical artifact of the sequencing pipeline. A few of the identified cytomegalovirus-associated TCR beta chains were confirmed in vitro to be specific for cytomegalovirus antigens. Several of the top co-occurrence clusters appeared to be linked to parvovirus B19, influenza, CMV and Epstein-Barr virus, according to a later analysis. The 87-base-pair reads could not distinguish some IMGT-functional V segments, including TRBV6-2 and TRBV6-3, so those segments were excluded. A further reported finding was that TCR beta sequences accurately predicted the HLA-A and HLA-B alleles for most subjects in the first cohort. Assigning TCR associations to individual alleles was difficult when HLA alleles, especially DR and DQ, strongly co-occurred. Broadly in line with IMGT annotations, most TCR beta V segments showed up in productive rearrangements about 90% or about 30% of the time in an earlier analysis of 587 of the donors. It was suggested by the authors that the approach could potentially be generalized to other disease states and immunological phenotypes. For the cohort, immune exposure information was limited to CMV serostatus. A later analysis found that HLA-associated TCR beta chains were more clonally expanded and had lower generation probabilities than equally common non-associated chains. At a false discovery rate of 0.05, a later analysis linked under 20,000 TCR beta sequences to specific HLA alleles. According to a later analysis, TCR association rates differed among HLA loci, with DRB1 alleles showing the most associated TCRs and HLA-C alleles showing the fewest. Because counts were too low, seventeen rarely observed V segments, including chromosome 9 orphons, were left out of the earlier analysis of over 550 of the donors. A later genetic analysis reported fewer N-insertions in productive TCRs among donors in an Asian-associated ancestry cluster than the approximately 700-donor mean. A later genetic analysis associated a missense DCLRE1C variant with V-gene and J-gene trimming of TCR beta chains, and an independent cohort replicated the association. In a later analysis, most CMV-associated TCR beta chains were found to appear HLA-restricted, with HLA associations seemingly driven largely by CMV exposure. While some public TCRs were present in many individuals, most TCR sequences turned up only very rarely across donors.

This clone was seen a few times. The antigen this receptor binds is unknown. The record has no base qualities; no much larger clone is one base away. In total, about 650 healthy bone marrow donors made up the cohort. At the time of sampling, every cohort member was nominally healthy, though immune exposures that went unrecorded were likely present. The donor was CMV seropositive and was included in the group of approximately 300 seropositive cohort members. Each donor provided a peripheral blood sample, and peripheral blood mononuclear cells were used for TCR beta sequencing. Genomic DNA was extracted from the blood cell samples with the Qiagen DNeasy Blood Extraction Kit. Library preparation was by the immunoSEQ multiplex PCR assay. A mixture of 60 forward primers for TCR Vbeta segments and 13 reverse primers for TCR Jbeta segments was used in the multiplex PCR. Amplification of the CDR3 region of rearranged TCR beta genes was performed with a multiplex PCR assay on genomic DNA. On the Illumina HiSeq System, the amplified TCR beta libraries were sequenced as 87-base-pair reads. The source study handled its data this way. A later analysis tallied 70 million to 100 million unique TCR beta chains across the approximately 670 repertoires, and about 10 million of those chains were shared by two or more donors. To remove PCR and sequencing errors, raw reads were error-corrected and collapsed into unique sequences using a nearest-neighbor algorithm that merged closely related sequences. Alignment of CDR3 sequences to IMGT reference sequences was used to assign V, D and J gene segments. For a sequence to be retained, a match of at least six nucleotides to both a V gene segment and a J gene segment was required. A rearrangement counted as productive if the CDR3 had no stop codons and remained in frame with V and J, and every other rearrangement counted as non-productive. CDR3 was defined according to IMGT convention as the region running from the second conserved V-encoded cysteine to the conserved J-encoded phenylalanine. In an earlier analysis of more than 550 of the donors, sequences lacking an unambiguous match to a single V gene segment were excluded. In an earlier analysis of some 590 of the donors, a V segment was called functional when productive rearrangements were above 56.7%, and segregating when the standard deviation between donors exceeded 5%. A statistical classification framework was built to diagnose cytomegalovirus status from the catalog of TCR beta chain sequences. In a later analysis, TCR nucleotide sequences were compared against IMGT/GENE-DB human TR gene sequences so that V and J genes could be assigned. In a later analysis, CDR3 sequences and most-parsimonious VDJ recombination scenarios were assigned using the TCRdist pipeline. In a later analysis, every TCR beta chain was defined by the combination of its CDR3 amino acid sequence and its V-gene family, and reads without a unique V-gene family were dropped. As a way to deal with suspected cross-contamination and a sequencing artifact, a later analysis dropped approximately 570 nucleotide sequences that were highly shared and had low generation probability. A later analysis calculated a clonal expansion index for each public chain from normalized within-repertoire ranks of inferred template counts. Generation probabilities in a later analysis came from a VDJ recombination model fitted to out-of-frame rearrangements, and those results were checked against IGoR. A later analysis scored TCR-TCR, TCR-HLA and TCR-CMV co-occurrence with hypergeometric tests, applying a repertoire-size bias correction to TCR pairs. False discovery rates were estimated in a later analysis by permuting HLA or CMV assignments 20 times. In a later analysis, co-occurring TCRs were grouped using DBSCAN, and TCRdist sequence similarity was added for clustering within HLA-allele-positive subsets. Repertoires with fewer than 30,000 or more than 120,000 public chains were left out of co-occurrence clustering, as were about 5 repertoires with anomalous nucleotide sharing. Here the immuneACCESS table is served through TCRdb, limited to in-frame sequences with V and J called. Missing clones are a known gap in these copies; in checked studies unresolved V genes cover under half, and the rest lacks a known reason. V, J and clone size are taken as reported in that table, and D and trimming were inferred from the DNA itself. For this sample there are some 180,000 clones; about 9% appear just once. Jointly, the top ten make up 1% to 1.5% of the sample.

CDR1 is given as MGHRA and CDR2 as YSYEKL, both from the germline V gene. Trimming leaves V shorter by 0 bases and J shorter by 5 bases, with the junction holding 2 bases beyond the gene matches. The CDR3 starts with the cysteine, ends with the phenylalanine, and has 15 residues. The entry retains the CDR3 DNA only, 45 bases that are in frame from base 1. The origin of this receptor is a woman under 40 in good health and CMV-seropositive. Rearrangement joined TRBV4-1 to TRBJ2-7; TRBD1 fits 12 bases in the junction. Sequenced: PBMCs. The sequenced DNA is TGCGCCAGCAGCCAAGATGGGACAGGGGGCGACGAGCAGTACTTC. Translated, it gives CASSQDGTGGDEQYF.